Below, 8 T cell receptor beta chains from the same sample are listed, as sequenced in a study of blood T cell repertoires in COVID-19. Using immunoSEQ multiplex PCR, the repertoire was profiled, and TCRdb retains in-frame clones only, with some absent. The data contain more than 200,000 clones, roughly nine tenths of them singletons. Material: peripheral blood. The receptors shown here come from a woman between 45 and 65 years old with acute or convalescent COVID-19.

This clone was recorded only once. The rearrangement links TRBV27 to TRBJ1-3, with unresolved D. The CDR3 consists of 14 residues. The ends were cut back, 5 bases at V and 3 bases at J, with 11 bases in the middle. Germline V CDR1 and CDR2: MNHEY, SMNVEV (reference sequence). The CDR3 region has the DNA TGTGCCAGCAGTGCTACCCGCATTGGAAACACCATATATTTT. It encodes CASSATRIGNTIYF.

The chain recombines TRBV19 with TRBJ1-2; D gene ambiguous. Trimming took off 1 base at V and 8 bases at J, with 11 bases between the two ends. Looked up from germline, CDR1 is LNHDA and CDR2 is SQIVND (reference sequence). This CDR3 is built from 13 residues. The CDR3 bases are TGTGCCAGTAGTATAGCTAACGAGAGGGGCTACACCTTC. Protein product: CASSIANERGYTF.

This sequence joins TRBV29-1 and TRBJ2-2; 7 nucleotides agree with TRBD1. The V gene end was trimmed by 7 bases and the J gene end by 4 bases; junction bases not matched to a gene: 6. CDR3 length: 13 residues. Per the germline V gene, CDR1 is SQVTM and CDR2 is ANQGSEA. Here the CDR3 DNA reads TGCAGCGGATCAAGGGACAGCACCGGGGAGCTGTTTTTT. As protein: CSGSRDSTGELFF.

The gene calls are TRBV30 and TRBJ2-6; 7 bases align to TRBD1. CDR1 is GTSNPN, CDR2 SVGIG, per germline (reference sequence). V was pared by 3 bases and J by 0 bases, with 11 bases of the junction left unmatched. The CDR3 is 18 amino acids. In nucleotides, the CDR3 is TGTGCCTGGAGGCTACCGGGACAGACTATCTCTGGGGCCAACGTCCTGACTTTC. Translating it yields CAWRLPGQTISGANVLTF.

A few counts support this clone. Other nucleotide sequences in the sample specify the same CDR3. This chain links TRBV11-2 with TRBJ1-6; D gene ambiguous. Trimming cost V 1 base and J 3 bases, with 4 bases left between them. The CDR3 is 14 amino acids. Germline CDR1 SGHAT, CDR2 FQNNGV. CDR3 residues: CASSLGGYNSPLHF. As DNA, the CDR3 is TGTGCCAGCAGCTTAGGCGGCTATAATTCACCCCTCCACTTT.

V is TRBV4-3 and J is TRBJ2-2; 9 nucleotides line up with TRBD2. Trimming took 0 bases from V and 4 from J; bases not matched to a gene: 6. Germline-derived CDR1 and CDR2 are LGHNA and YSLEER. This CDR3 region has 17 residues. The CDR3 DNA follows: TGCGCCAGCAGCCAAGAGAGGCTAGCGGGACCCACCGGGGAGCTGTTTTTT. Its translation: CASSQERLAGPTGELFF.

The rearrangement uses TRBV2 and TRBJ1-1; no reliable D call. The CDR3 covers 14 residues. Trimming took 7 bases from V and 2 from J, leaving 14 bases between them. Per germline, CDR1 SNHLY and CDR2 FYNNEI. As DNA, the CDR3 is TGTGCCAGCATCCTGGTAGGCGGTAACACTGAAGCTTTCTTT. This codes for CASILVGGNTEAFF.

The chain recombines TRBV7-2 with TRBJ2-1; 10 bases align to TRBD2. CDR1 is SGHTA and CDR2 is FQGNSA in the germline V gene. The CDR3 extends over 15 amino acids. V lost 4 bases, J lost 3 bases, and 3 bases stayed unmatched. CDR3 nucleotides: TGTGCCAGCAGCTCCTGGACTAGCGGCTACAATGAGCAGTTCTTC. Translated: CASSSWTSGYNEQFF. Full variable domain (missing parts from reference TRBV7-2 and TRBJ2-1): GAGVSQSPSNKVTEKGKDVELRCDPISGHTALYWYRQSLGQGLEFLIYFQGNSAPDKSGLPSDRFSAERTGGSVSTLTIQRTQQEDSAVYLCASSSWTSGYNEQFFGPGTRLTVL.